These 12 T cell receptor beta chains were all obtained from the same sample, sequenced in a study of blood T cells in healthy people across ages. Alongside a J-beta primer mix, a sample-barcoded 5' primer served in a second PCR lasting about 7 to 11 cycles. TCRdb passed the 5' RACE reads through MiXCR, listing each CDR3 protein once. In the table there are 1.8 million or so distinct CDR3 sequences, 35% to 50% of which are singletons. Material for sequencing was blood. These receptors were taken from a human donor in good health.

Remarks on this clonotype: A much larger clone is a single base away; this may be a read error. V gene TRBV15 combines with J gene TRBJ2-7; no clear D. The germline V gene has CDR1 LNHNV and CDR2 YYDKDF (reference sequence). The CDR3 runs to 14 residues. Trimming removed 0 bases from V and 3 bases from J, with 9 bases in between. CDR3 amino acids: CATSRDPGGYEQYF. As DNA, the CDR3 is TGTGCCACCAGCAGAGATCCTGGCGGCTACGAGCAGTACTTC. Full variable domain (outside the CDR3, taken from reference TRBV15 and TRBJ2-7): DAMVIQNPRYQVTQFGKPVTLSCSQTLNHNVMYWYQQKSSQAPKLLFHYYDKDFNNEADTPDNFQSRRPNTSFCFLDIRSPGLGDTAMYLCATSRDPGGYEQYFGPGTRLTVT.

The table lists this clonotype with a count of one. The gene calls are TRBV15 and TRBJ2-7, with D maybe TRBD1 (5 bases). The V end lost 4 bases, the J end lost 3 bases, and 13 bases lay between the germline ends. The CDR3 covers 14 residues. Germline values: CDR1 LNHNV, CDR2 YYDKDF (reference sequence). The CDR3 DNA is TGTGCCACCAGCACCGGTCTAGGGGTCTACGAGCAGTACTTC. Its protein is CATSTGLGVYEQYF.

The chain combines TRBV10-3 with TRBJ2-1, with a tentative D call TRBD2 (5 bases). The germline V gene has CDR1 ENHRY and CDR2 SYGVKD. This CDR3 is 14 amino acids long. The V end lost 11 bases, the J end lost 0 bases, and 14 bases lay between the germline ends. The CDR3 protein is CAAGGGPSYNEQFF. CDR3 DNA sequence: TGTGCCGCCGGCGGCGGGCCCTCCTACAATGAGCAGTTCTTC.

There are many counts of this clonotype. The chain joins TRBV7-9 to TRBJ2-3, with 12 bases aligning to TRBD2. Germline V lookup: CDR1 SEHNR, CDR2 FQNEAQ (reference sequence). V trimming: 4 bases; J trimming: 7 bases; junction bases outside the gene matches: 6. This CDR3 has 15 amino acids. The CDR3 sequence is CASSSASGGGNTQYF. The DNA for the CDR3 is TGTGCCAGCAGCTCAGCTAGCGGGGGGGGAAATACGCAGTATTTT.

This clonotype came up many times. This chain uses TRBV5-1 with TRBJ2-1, with no clear D. The CDR3 runs 13 residues. Germline V gene lookup returns CDR1 SGHRS and CDR2 YFSETQ. V shed 2 bases and J shed 7 bases, with 10 bases lying between them. The CDR3 nucleotides are TGCGCCAGCAGCTTAATCCTAGGGAATGAGCAGTTCTTC. Its translation is CASSLILGNEQFF.

This chain uses TRBV4-1 with TRBJ2-5; D is possibly TRBD2 (6 bases). V dropped 4 bases and J dropped 4 bases, with 16 bases sitting between them. The CDR3 contains 15 residues. Germline loops: CDR1 MGHRA, CDR2 YSYEKL. The CDR3 protein is CASSPGRGTTETQYF. CDR3 bases: TGCGCCAGCAGCCCCGGGCGGGGAACTACAGAGACCCAGTACTTC.

The chain uses TRBV20-1 and TRBJ1-5; a possible D gene is TRBD1 (6 bases). Germline V gene sequence: CDR1 DFQATT, CDR2 SNEGSKA (reference sequence). With 5 bases removed from V and 4 bases from J, the gap between germline ends came to 15 bases. The CDR3 is 14 amino acids. The CDR3 here is CSAAQGNPNQPQHF. CDR3 bases: TGCAGTGCTGCGCAGGGGAATCCTAATCAGCCCCAGCATTTT.

The chain recombines TRBV7-8 with TRBJ2-4; D is ambiguous. The closer fit of TRBJ2-7 to the DNA end suggests the J call may be wrong. Germline V gives CDR1 SGHVS, CDR2 FQNEAQ. The CDR3 totals 15 residues. The CDR3 nucleotides read TGTGCCAGCAGCCTCGGACGAGCAATGGTCTACGAGCAGTACTTC. Encoded protein: CASSLGRAMVYEQYF.

This clonotype was seen a handful of times. This chain links TRBV12-3 or TRBV12-4 with TRBJ2-7; D remains ambiguous. V was clipped by 6 bases and J by 4 bases, with 10 bases between them. The CDR3 extends over 12 amino acids. The CDR3 DNA is TGTGCCAGCAGCACTCAGAGTTACGAGCAGTACTTC. Its protein product is CASSTQSYEQYF.

The chain links TRBV4-2 to TRBJ2-2; either TRBD1 or TRBD2 may fit D (5 bases each). This CDR3 comprises 15 residues. Per germline, CDR1 LGHNA and CDR2 YNFKEQ. With 0 bases removed from V and 7 bases from J, the gap between germline ends came to 12 bases. The CDR3 here is CASSQDPGRYGELFF. CDR3 sequence (DNA): TGTGCCAGCAGCCAAGATCCGGGGCGGTACGGGGAGCTGTTTTTT.

This chain links TRBV4-3 with TRBJ2-2; TRBD1 matches 9 bases. The V gene's germline CDR1 is LGHNA and CDR2 YSLEER. The J segment lost 4 bases and the V segment lost 6 bases, leaving 9 bases of the junction unmatched. The CDR3 sequence is 16 residues long. The CDR3 bases are TGCGCCAGCAGTAACCGGGGACAGGGCGTCACCGGGGAGCTGTTTTTT. Its translation: CASSNRGQGVTGELFF.

The J gene is TRBJ1-5, the V gene TRBV27; D remains unclear. The germline CDR1 and CDR2 sequences are MNHEY and SMNVEV (reference sequence). CDR3 size: 14 residues. V was clipped by 6 bases and J by 3 bases, with 12 bases between them. CDR3 in amino acids: CASSDLPDNQPQHF. In DNA form, the CDR3 reads TGTGCCAGCAGCGACCTGCCAGACAATCAGCCCCAGCATTTT.